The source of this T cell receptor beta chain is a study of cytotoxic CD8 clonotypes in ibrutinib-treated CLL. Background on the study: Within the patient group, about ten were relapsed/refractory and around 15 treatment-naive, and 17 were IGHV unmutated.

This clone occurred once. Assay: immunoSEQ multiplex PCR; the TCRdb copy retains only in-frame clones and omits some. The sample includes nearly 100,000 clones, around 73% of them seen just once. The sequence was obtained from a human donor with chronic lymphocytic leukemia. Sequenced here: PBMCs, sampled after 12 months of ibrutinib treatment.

The CDR3 region is CASSPRGGEDSYNEQFF. The CDR3 DNA follows: TGTGCCAGCTCACCACGCGGGGGCGAGGACTCCTACAATGAGCAGTTCTTC. This sequence joins TRBV18 and TRBJ2-1, with D perhaps TRBD2 (7 bases). Germline CDR1 KGHSH, CDR2 LQKENI. This CDR3 spans 17 amino acids. Trimming stripped 1 base from V and 0 bases from J, with 13 bases between.